The TCR beta chain described here comes from a study of T cells in Graves' hyperthyroidism and ophthalmopathy. About the research overall: Once the initial diagnosis was made, peripheral blood was obtained before any treatment.

This CDR3 region has 19 residues. Per germline, CDR1 SGHKS and CDR2 YYEKEE (reference sequence). J gave up 2 bases and V 4 bases, and 18 bases lay outside the gene matches. RNA transcripts gave rise to amplified TCR beta CDR3 regions. First-round RT-PCR with HTBI primers amplified the TCR CDR3 region. TCRdb independently ran MiXCR on the multiplex PCR reads; one entry per CDR3 protein. The sample contains 300,000 to 350,000 distinct CDR3 sequences, approximately 14% of which appear only once. The clonotype was recovered from a woman aged 25-40 years with Graves' hyperthyroidism. V usage is TRBV5-5 and J usage is TRBJ2-1, with 7 bases aligning to TRBD2. Material: blood. The DNA of the CDR3 is TGTGCCAGCAGCGGCTCCCTGTCGGGAGGAGTGGTCGCCTACAATGAGCAGTTCTTC. This encodes CASSGSLSGGVVAYNEQFF.